This TCR beta chain appears in the sequencing data of a study of shared clonotypes between healthy human individuals. About the research overall: Donors, aged 18 to 49, were a couple of women and three men. CD4 naive and CD4 memory each took three plates per donor, while CD8 naive took two and CD8 memory one.

Positive CCR7 selection of CD45RO-negative cells yielded the naive CD8 cells, and terminally differentiated effector memory CD45RA+ cells were excluded. Roughly 210 ng DNA, around 30,000 T cell genomes, went into each sorted-subset replicate PCR. Method: immunoSEQ multiplex PCR; TCRdb's copy keeps in-frame clones and lacks some. The repertoire holds some 2,100,000 clones, with 90% to 95% as singletons. This clone was seen only once. This CDR3 is also generated by other DNA sequences in the sample. CDR1 MNHEY and CDR2 SMNVEV come from the germline V gene (reference sequence). V shed 1 base, J shed 5 bases, and the junction held 1 base outside the gene matches. This CDR3 is built from 15 residues.

Sequencing input: naive CD8+ T cells from PBMCs. The sequence was collected from a man aged 18 to 29 in good health. Some clones in this sample may be carry-over from other donors' samples. V gene TRBV27 combines with J gene TRBJ2-1, with 11 bases identical to TRBD2. The CDR3 nucleotides are TGTGCCAGCAGTTTATTAGCGGGAGGGGACAATGAGCAGTTCTTC. Protein: CASSLLAGGDNEQFF.